This T cell receptor (beta chain) originates from a study of blood T cell repertoires in COVID-19. Profiled with immunoSEQ multiplex PCR; TCRdb holds only in-frame clones, not every one. The top ten clones hold more than 2% of a sample with 100,000 to 150,000 clones, 70% to 90% of them seen once. CDR1 LNHDA and CDR2 SQIVND come from the germline V gene (reference sequence). Trimming removed 6 bases from V and 2 bases from J; junction bases left unmatched: 7. The CDR3 is 15 amino acids. Source material: peripheral blood. The clonotype was recovered from an older man with active COVID-19. This chain uses TRBV19 with TRBJ2-7, with TRBD1 identical over 10 bases. The CDR3 bases are TGTGCCAGTAGCCCAGACAGGGGGCGAACCTACGAGCAGTACTTC. The encoded protein is CASSPDRGRTYEQYF.